Listed here are 20 T cell receptor beta chains from one sample, sequenced in a study of CXCR4 blockade with PD-1 therapy in pancreatic cancer (dated by TCRdb to the late 2010s). The library was generated by the immunoSEQ multiplex PCR assay. TCRdb obtained this table from immuneACCESS and retained in-frame rearrangements with V and J assigned. These tables miss some clones; where compared with another copy, unresolved V genes account for less than half of the shortfall, and the remainder is unexplained. This sample has approximately 6,000 clones in its table, and approximately 34% of those were observed once. The ten largest clones represent approximately 14% of the sample. Source material: tumor tissue. These receptors all stem from a human donor with pancreatic ductal adenocarcinoma.

In this sample, this clone turned up a few times. V gene TRBV2 combines with J gene TRBJ1-2; tentatively, D is TRBD1 (6 bases). CDR1 and CDR2 (germline): SNHLY, FYNNEI. Trimming cost V 8 bases and J 4 bases, with 17 bases left between them. This CDR3 spans 14 amino acids. The CDR3 protein is CASSTLQGGYGYTF. Here the CDR3 DNA reads TGTGCCAGCTCAACCCTACAGGGTGGCTATGGCTACACCTTC.

This clone has only a few counts. This CDR3 is also generated by other DNA sequences in the sample. V usage is TRBV28 and J usage is TRBJ1-5; D remains ambiguous. V was shortened by 2 bases and J by 0 bases, with 5 bases between the two germline ends. The CDR3 runs to 14 residues. Germline V gene lookup returns CDR1 MDHEN and CDR2 SYDVKM. DNA for the CDR3: TGTGCCAGCAGTTTAAGAGATAGCAATCAGCCCCAGCATTTT. Translation gives CASSLRDSNQPQHF.

The chain joins TRBV28 to TRBJ2-7; D is unclear. The CDR3 sequence is 13 residues long. V was cut by 6 bases and J by 7 bases, with 16 bases left in between. Looked up from germline, CDR1 is MDHEN and CDR2 is SYDVKM. CDR3 nucleotides: TGTGCCAGCAGACCAACCAACCGCTATGAGCAGTACTTC. Its translation: CASRPTNRYEQYF.

This clone was observed a few times. V is TRBV6-8 and J is TRBJ1-1, with a weak D call TRBD1 (6 bases). The CDR3 loop spans 14 amino acids. Per germline, CDR1 MNHGY and CDR2 SAAAGT. The V end was cut by 10 bases, the J end by 5 bases, with 20 bases between. As DNA, the CDR3 is TGTGCCATCAGGGATGGGGGCGAAGGGACTGAAGCTTTCTTT. Its protein product is CAIRDGGEGTEAFF.

The chain is built from TRBV28 and TRBJ2-2; D remains ambiguous. This CDR3 contains 15 residues. V was pared by 6 bases and J by 0 bases, with 11 bases between. The germline V gene has CDR1 MDHEN and CDR2 SYDVKM. The CDR3 nucleotides read TGTGCCAGCAGCTCAATTGGGTCGAACACCGGGGAGCTGTTTTTT. This translates into CASSSIGSNTGELFF.

In its sample, this clone was seen a few times. The chain carries TRBV18 and TRBJ2-1; D is possibly TRBD2 (6 bases). Trimming cost V 6 bases and J 9 bases, with 12 bases left between them. The germline V gene has CDR1 KGHSH and CDR2 LQKENI. The CDR3 spans 12 residues. The CDR3 loop reads CASSPGRGEQFF. As DNA, the CDR3 is TGTGCCAGCTCCCCTGGGCGGGGTGAGCAGTTCTTC.

The chain links TRBV18 to TRBJ2-4, with D unclear. Germline V CDR1 and CDR2: KGHSH, LQKENI. The CDR3 length is 14 residues. V shed 6 bases and J shed 0 bases, with 9 bases lying between them. This chain's CDR3 is CASSNGLAKNIQYF. CDR3 nucleotide sequence: TGTGCCAGCTCTAACGGGCTAGCCAAAAACATTCAGTACTTC.

The chain couples TRBV28 to TRBJ1-3, with D uncertain. Trimming left V 4 bases short and J 1 base short, with 8 bases between. The CDR3 is 14 residues long. In germline, CDR1 is MDHEN, CDR2 SYDVKM. CDR3 bases: TGTGCCAGCAGTTCACTTAGGTCTGGAAACACCATATATTTT. As protein: CASSSLRSGNTIYF. The full variable domain, its missing parts supplied by reference TRBV28 and TRBJ1-3, is DVKVTQSSRYLVKRTGEKVFLECVQDMDHENMFWYRQDPGLGLRLIYFSYDVKMKEKGDIPEGYSVSREKKERFSLILESASTNQTSMYLCASSSLRSGNTIYFGEGSWLTVV.

The chain carries TRBV15 and TRBJ1-1, with 10 bases lining up with TRBD1. Germline trimming cut 5 bases from V and 1 base from J; bases unmatched to any gene: 7. Germline V CDR1 and CDR2: LNHNV, YYDKDF (reference sequence). The CDR3 runs 16 residues. For the CDR3, the DNA is TGTGCCACCAGCCGAAGCCGGGACAGGGGGAACACTGAAGCTTTCTTT. Residues: CATSRSRDRGNTEAFF.

This clone was seen more than once but under ten times. This chain joins TRBV5-1 and TRBJ2-2; D remains ambiguous. With 3 bases removed from V and 2 bases from J, the gap between germline ends came to 11 bases. Germline lookup yields CDR1 SGHRS and CDR2 YFSETQ. The CDR3 loop spans 15 amino acids. CDR3 residues: CASSSDPINTGELFF. CDR3 sequence (DNA): TGCGCCAGCAGCTCAGATCCCATCAACACCGGGGAGCTGTTTTTT.

V usage is TRBV18 and J usage is TRBJ1-1, with D unresolved. The germline V and J ends were trimmed by 6 bases and 3 bases, with 14 bases remaining between them. CDR3 length equals 14 residues. Germline-derived CDR1 and CDR2 are KGHSH and LQKENI. The chain's CDR3 is CASSAMGRDTEAFF. The CDR3 DNA reads TGTGCCAGCTCCGCCATGGGCCGGGACACTGAAGCTTTCTTT.

Only a few counts were recorded for this clone. The J gene is TRBJ2-1, the V gene TRBV5-1; 10 bases are a match to TRBD2. The CDR3 spans 15 residues. The ends lost 4 bases at V and 6 bases at J; junction bases unmatched: 7. Looked up from germline, CDR1 is SGHRS and CDR2 is YFSETQ. The CDR3 DNA reads TGCGCCAGCAGCCCAGCGGGAGGGGGGGTCAATGAGCAGTTCTTC. Amino acids: CASSPAGGGVNEQFF.

The chain is built from TRBV7-8 and TRBJ2-1; D possibly corresponds to TRBD2 (5 bases). The ends were cut back, 4 bases at V and 7 bases at J, with 11 bases in the middle. Germline V CDR1 and CDR2: SGHVS, FQNEAQ. The CDR3 is 13 amino acids. CDR3 sequence reads: CASSSGLGNEQFF. DNA for the CDR3: TGTGCCAGCAGCTCCGGACTGGGGAATGAGCAGTTCTTC.

This clone has more than one count but fewer than ten. V and J are TRBV18 and TRBJ2-1; no clear D gene. Germline lookup yields CDR1 KGHSH and CDR2 LQKENI. V lost 4 bases and J lost 5, with 12 bases in between. The CDR3 consists of 14 residues. This chain's CDR3 is CASSRRRSDNEQFF. In DNA form, the CDR3 reads TGTGCCAGCTCACGTCGACGTTCGGACAATGAGCAGTTCTTC.

This chain connects TRBV15 to TRBJ2-3, with 11 bases matching TRBD2. Germline V gene data show CDR1 as LNHNV and CDR2 as YYDKDF (reference sequence). V lost 8 bases, J lost 0 bases, and 13 bases stayed unmatched. The CDR3 is 18 amino acids. The CDR3 spells CATVKTGLAGSSTDTQYF. CDR3 DNA sequence: TGTGCCACCGTGAAGACCGGACTAGCGGGCTCTAGCACAGATACGCAGTATTTT.

This clone came up many times. The junction does not match germline at one end; this may be a read error. V usage is TRBV7-8 and J usage is TRBJ2-2, with D uncertain. Germline V gene lookup returns CDR1 SGHVS and CDR2 FQNEAQ. This CDR3 region has 13 residues. CDR3 bases: TGTGCTAGCAGCTTAGTGATCACCGGGGAGCTGTTTTTT. Translating gives CASSLVITGELFF.

The chain carries TRBV19 and TRBJ2-7; possible D gene TRBD2, 6 bases. The CDR3 sequence is 16 residues long. Germline CDR1 is LNHDA and CDR2 is SQIVND (reference sequence). The V and J ends lost 5 bases and 0 bases respectively, with 17 bases between them. As DNA, the CDR3 is TGTGCCAGTAGTGTTTCCTGGCAGGAGGGCTCCTACGAGCAGTACTTC. It is translated as CASSVSWQEGSYEQYF.

This chain joins TRBV19 and TRBJ1-4; a weak D match, TRBD1 (5 bases). Germline V gene sequence: CDR1 LNHDA, CDR2 SQIVND (reference sequence). Trimming left V 9 bases short and J 3 bases short, with 11 bases between. The CDR3 contains 13 residues. This CDR3 is CASDGGANEKLFF. In DNA, the CDR3 is TGTGCCAGCGATGGGGGAGCTAATGAAAAACTGTTTTTT.

This clone has only a few counts. This chain joins TRBV28 and TRBJ2-7, with 8 nucleotides matching TRBD2. The CDR3 has 13 amino acids. Germline CDR1 is MDHEN and CDR2 is SYDVKM. Trimming cost V 6 bases and J 3 bases; bases outside gene matches: 4. The CDR3 DNA reads TGTGCCAGCAGGGCGGGGGGCAACTACGAGCAGTACTTC. As protein: CASRAGGNYEQYF.

The chain joins TRBV29-1 to TRBJ2-7, with 9 bases matching TRBD2. The V and J ends lost 8 bases and 0 bases, in that order; junction bases with no gene match: 5. Germline CDR1 and CDR2: SQVTM and ANQGSEA. The CDR3 totals 13 residues. Here the CDR3 DNA reads TGCAGCTTCCTGCGGGAGGGCTCCTACGAGCAGTACTTC. Residues: CSFLREGSYEQYF.